A selection of T cell receptor beta chains follows, all from one sample in a study of shared clonotypes between healthy human individuals. Some clones are missing from TCRdb's copy, which holds only in-frame ones; the method was immunoSEQ multiplex PCR. The profile covers some 980,000 clones, with over 60% appearing a single time and over 1.3% taken by the ten largest. Sequencing was done on a sample of memory CD4+ T cells sorted from blood. The origin of the receptors is a man between 18 and 35 years old in good health. The CDR3 runs from the conserved cysteine through the conserved F or W. Fields, in order: J gene, CDR3 length, V gene, CDR3 protein.

TRBJ2-1 14 TRBV5-1 CASSSDRVGNEQFF
TRBJ1-3 15 TRBV5-6 CASSLPGKTGNTIYF
TRBJ2-1 13 TRBV5-8 CASSLGLAMGQFF
TRBJ2-2 17 TRBV15 CATSRDIVLASAGELFF
TRBJ1-6 14 TRBV30 CAWRLDTRNSPLHF
TRBJ1-4 13 TRBV30 CAWRTGGNEKLFF
TRBJ2-1 15 TRBV7-9 CASSLRLAGAEEQFF
TRBJ2-5 13 TRBV2 CASRVRRQETQYF
TRBJ1-2 15 TRBV4-1 CASSQEGQGYYGYTF
TRBJ1-2 13 TRBV5-1 CASSERQGYGYTF
TRBJ1-3 16 TRBV2 CASSAGQGAVQDTIYF
TRBJ1-6 13 TRBV27 CASSPTQGTPLHF
TRBJ1-5 14 TRBV2 CASRDTGSNQPQHF
TRBJ2-1 14 TRBV6-5 CASTNGGYNNEQFF
TRBJ1-1 15 TRBV5-1 CASSLAPGMNTEAFF
TRBJ2-7 14 TRBV5-1 CASQETGTKNEQYF
TRBJ2-1 15 TRBV4-1 CASSQGDRVYNEQFF
TRBJ1-2 14 TRBV7-8 CASRPDRENYGYTF
TRBJ2-1 15 TRBV6-1 CASSEGQSSYNEQFF
TRBJ2-5 13 TRBV5-1 CASSLDDRETQYF
TRBJ2-7 11 TRBV18 CASSPEGEQYF
TRBJ2-7 15 TRBV19 CASSMVRGSSYEQYF
TRBJ2-7 12 TRBV30 CAWSDRGYEQYF